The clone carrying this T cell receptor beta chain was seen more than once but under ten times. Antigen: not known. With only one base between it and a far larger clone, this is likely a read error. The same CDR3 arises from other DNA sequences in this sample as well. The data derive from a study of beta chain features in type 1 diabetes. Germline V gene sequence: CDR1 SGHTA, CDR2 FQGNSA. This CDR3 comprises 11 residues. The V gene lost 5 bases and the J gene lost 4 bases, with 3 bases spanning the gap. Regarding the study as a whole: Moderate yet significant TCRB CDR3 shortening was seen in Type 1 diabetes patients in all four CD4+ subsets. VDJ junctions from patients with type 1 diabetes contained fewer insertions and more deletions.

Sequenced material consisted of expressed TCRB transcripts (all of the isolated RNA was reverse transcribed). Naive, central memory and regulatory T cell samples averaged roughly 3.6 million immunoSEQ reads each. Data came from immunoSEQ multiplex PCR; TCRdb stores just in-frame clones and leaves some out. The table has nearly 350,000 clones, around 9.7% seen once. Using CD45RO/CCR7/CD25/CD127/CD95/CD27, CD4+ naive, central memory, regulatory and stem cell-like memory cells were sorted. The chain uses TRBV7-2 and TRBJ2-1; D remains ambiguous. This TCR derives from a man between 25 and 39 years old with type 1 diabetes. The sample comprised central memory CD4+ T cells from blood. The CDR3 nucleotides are TGTGCCAGCAGCGCTTACAATGAGCAGTTCTTC. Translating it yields CASSAYNEQFF. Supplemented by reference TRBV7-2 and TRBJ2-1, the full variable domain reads GAGVSQSPSNKVTEKGKDVELRCDPISGHTALYWYRQSLGQGLEFLIYFQGNSAPDKSGLPSDRFSAERTGGSVSTLTIQRTQQEDSAVYLCASSAYNEQFFGPGTRLTVL.